The next 8 T cell receptor beta chains were all read from a single sample in a study of blood T cell repertoires in COVID-19. Here immunoSEQ multiplex PCR was the method, and the copy in TCRdb shows in-frame clones only, minus some. Of some 240,000 clones in the sample, 82% are singletons; the top ten hold around 12%. Sample: peripheral blood. These receptors were obtained from an older woman with active or convalescent COVID-19.

The chain joins TRBV5-1 to TRBJ1-2, with TRBD1 as a possible D gene (5 bases). Trimming removed 5 bases from V and 3 bases from J, with 17 bases in between. This CDR3 spans 15 amino acids. The germline V gene has CDR1 SGHRS and CDR2 YFSETQ. The DNA for the CDR3 is TGCGCCAGCAGTCCCCGCCCCGGGGGGGACTATGGCTACACCTTC. It specifies CASSPRPGGDYGYTF.

The rearrangement uses TRBV18 and TRBJ2-3; 10 bases are shared with TRBD2. Germline V gene lookup returns CDR1 KGHSH and CDR2 LQKENI. V shed 6 bases, J shed 3 bases, and the junction held 6 bases outside the gene matches. CDR3 length equals 15 residues. As DNA, the CDR3 is TGTGCCAGCTCCCAGCTAGCGGGGGAGACAGATACGCAGTATTTT. As protein: CASSQLAGETDTQYF.

The chain is built from TRBV5-1 and TRBJ1-4; D is undetermined. The V gene lost 0 bases and the J gene lost 4 bases, with 7 bases spanning the gap. The CDR3 spans 14 residues. Per germline, CDR1 SGHRS and CDR2 YFSETQ. This CDR3 reads CASSLDLLNEKLFF. The DNA for the CDR3 is TGCGCCAGCAGCTTGGATCTCCTTAATGAAAAACTGTTTTTT.

This chain connects TRBV6-6 to TRBJ1-6, with TRBD1 identical over 10 bases. Germline V gene sequence: CDR1 MNHNY, CDR2 SVGAGI (reference sequence). V lost 7 bases and J lost 7; bases outside the gene matches: 7. The length of the CDR3 is 15 residues. CDR3 sequence (DNA): TGTGCCAGCACGCCGGGACAGGGGACGAATTCACCCCTCCACTTT. Translating gives CASTPGQGTNSPLHF.

This rearrangement joins TRBV3-1 (or the pseudogene TRBV3-2) to TRBJ2-5, with no clear D. This CDR3 has 15 amino acids. The V end was cut by 0 bases, the J end by 1 base, with 9 bases between. Germline loops: CDR1 LGHDT, CDR2 YNNKEL (reference sequence). Here the CDR3 DNA reads TGTGCCAGCAGCCAAGACGGAACTACCCAAGAGACCCAGTACTTC. Translation: CASSQDGTTQETQYF.

This chain uses TRBV6-1 with TRBJ2-5, with 15 bases aligning to TRBD2. Per the germline V gene, CDR1 is MNHNS and CDR2 is SASEGT. V dropped 1 base and J dropped 5; count of bases not matched to a gene: 5. CDR3 size: 17 residues. The CDR3 here is CASSEGGLAGGPETQYF. The CDR3 DNA follows: TGTGCCAGCAGTGAAGGCGGACTAGCGGGGGGGCCGGAGACCCAGTACTTC.

J is TRBJ1-6 and V is TRBV7-6; unclear D gene. Germline CDR1 and CDR2: SGHVS and FNYEAQ. The CDR3 runs 15 residues. V lost 5 bases and J 2 bases, leaving 10 bases between the germline ends. CDR3 bases: TGTGCCAGCAGCCCTACCGGGACCTATAATTCACCCCTCCACTTT. Translation gives CASSPTGTYNSPLHF.

CDR3 loop: CASRPNFQRGKSYEQYF. The CDR3 DNA is TGCGCCAGCAGACCCAATTTCCAGCGGGGGAAATCCTACGAGCAGTACTTC. The genes are TRBV5-1 and TRBJ2-7; 8 positions match TRBD2. Germline-derived CDR1 and CDR2 are SGHRS and YFSETQ. J lost 1 base, V lost 5 bases, and 14 bases had no gene match. This CDR3 is built from 17 residues.